This paragraph reports one TCR beta chain. Its antigen is unidentified. The libraries of TRB cDNA were prepared using 5' RACE with UMI labels. Each CDR3 protein gets one entry in TCRdb, which reprocessed the 5' RACE reads and gives no DNA. This sample contains 8,200 or so distinct CDR3 sequences. In germline, CDR1 is SGDLS, CDR2 YYNGEE. The CDR3 sequence is 15 residues long. This entry belongs to a study of CXCR3-negative and CXCR3-positive naive CD8 T cells. The study's findings and limits: CXCR3-positive naive cells had TRB CDR3s that were more hydrophobic than CXCR3-negative naive cells had. Naive subsets were similarly diverse, while memory CD8+ repertoires were much less diverse.

This clonotype originated in a human donor in good health. Some clones in this sample may be carry-over from other donors' samples. The chain has TRBV9 and TRBJ2-7; TCRdb names TRBD1, which stays unverified in the absence of DNA. Sequencing was done on a sample of naive CXCR3+ CD8+ T cells from blood. Indicated subset: CD45RO-CCR7+CD27+CD95- naive CD8+ T cells expressing CXCR3 (TNR3+). This CDR3 is CASSVDQQGIYEQYF.